This T cell receptor beta chain derives from a study of T cell responses to AZD1222 COVID-19 vaccine. Points from the study as a whole: Baseline testing showed seropositivity in only a handful of AZD1222 recipients. White British ancestry dominated among donors, who included more females, and clonal diversity was possibly underestimated.

The repertoire was sequenced with immunoSEQ multiplex PCR; TCRdb's copy has only in-frame clones and lacks some. The profile covers some 150,000 clones, with approximately 88% appearing a single time and about 3% taken by the ten largest. Comments on this clone: What it binds is not known.

Germline V gene lookup returns CDR1 LGHNA and CDR2 YSLEER. V trimming: 0 bases; J trimming: 4 bases; junction bases outside the gene matches: 8. The CDR3 is made up of 18 amino acids. The chain recombines TRBV4-3 with TRBJ1-6; 8 nucleotides line up with TRBD1. The sample consisted of peripheral blood, taken on day 0 of AZD1222 vaccination. This TCR was sampled from an adult in good health. The CDR3 loop reads CASSQDGAGGAYNSPLHF. The CDR3 DNA is TGCGCCAGCAGCCAAGATGGGGCAGGGGGCGCTTATAATTCACCCCTCCACTTT.